The 3 T cell receptor beta chains below all came from one sample that was sequenced in a study of blood T cell repertoires in COVID-19. Produced via immunoSEQ multiplex PCR; TCRdb's table is partial and in-frame only. Seen here are some 190,000 clones, approximately 73% observed once, and the top ten hold roughly a sixth. The specimen sequenced was PBMCs or T cells enriched from blood (not recorded which). These receptors were obtained from a woman between 50 and 59 years old with acute COVID-19.

This clone showed up just a few times. The chain joins TRBV7-8 to TRBJ2-5, with unresolved D. This CDR3 contains 11 residues. Germline V CDR1 and CDR2: SGHVS, FQNEAQ. The germline V and J ends were trimmed by 5 bases and 5 bases, with 6 bases remaining between them. CDR3 coding DNA: TGTGCCAGCAGCCGGTGGGAGACCCAGTACTTC. This translates into CASSRWETQYF.

This clone was detected a few times. The chain has TRBV5-5 and TRBJ1-3; D is ambiguous. Germline assignment: CDR1 SGHKS and CDR2 YYEKEE (reference sequence). The CDR3 extends over 14 amino acids. V was cut by 2 bases and J by 3 bases, with 9 bases left in between. DNA of the CDR3: TGTGCCAGCAGCTTAAACCCAGATGGAAACACCATATATTTT. Translation gives CASSLNPDGNTIYF. Filled out from reference TRBV5-5 and TRBJ1-3, the complete variable domain reads DAGVTQSPTHLIKTRGQQVTLRCSPISGHKSVSWYQQVLGQGPQFIFQYYEKEERGRGNFPDRFSARQFPNYSSELNVNALLLGDSALYLCASSLNPDGNTIYFGEGSWLTVV.

The genes are TRBV5-1 and TRBJ2-3, with 14 bases identical to TRBD2. The CDR3 covers 17 residues. The germline CDR1 and CDR2 sequences are SGHRS and YFSETQ. Germline trimming cut 4 bases from V and 1 base from J; bases unmatched to any gene: 5. This CDR3 reads CASSPTGLAGGTDTQYF. DNA for the CDR3: TGCGCCAGCAGCCCGACGGGACTAGCGGGGGGCACAGATACGCAGTATTTT.